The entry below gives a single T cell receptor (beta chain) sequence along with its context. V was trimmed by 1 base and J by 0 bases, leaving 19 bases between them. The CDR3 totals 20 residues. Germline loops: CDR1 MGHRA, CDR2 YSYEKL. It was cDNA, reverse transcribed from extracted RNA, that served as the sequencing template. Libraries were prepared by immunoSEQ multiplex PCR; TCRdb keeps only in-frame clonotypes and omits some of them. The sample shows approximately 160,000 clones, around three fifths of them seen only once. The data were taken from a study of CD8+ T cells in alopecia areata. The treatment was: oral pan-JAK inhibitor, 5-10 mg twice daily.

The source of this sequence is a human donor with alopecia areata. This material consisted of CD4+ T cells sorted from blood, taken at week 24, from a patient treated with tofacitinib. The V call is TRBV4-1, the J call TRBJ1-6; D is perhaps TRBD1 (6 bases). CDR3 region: CASSQGARQDGRSYNSPLHF. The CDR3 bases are TGCGCCAGCAGCCAAGGGGCCCGACAGGATGGGCGCTCCTATAATTCACCCCTCCACTTT.